This record looks at one T cell receptor beta chain sequence and its context. Generated by immunoSEQ multiplex PCR, the TCRdb table keeps only in-frame clones and is missing some. The sample includes thousands of clones, roughly 82% of them seen just once. These data come from a study of blood T cell repertoires in COVID-19. This clonotype was sampled from a woman in her sixties or seventies with active COVID-19. The sequencing sample was made of peripheral blood.

CDR3 DNA sequence: TGCGCCAGCACCCTAGGAGGTTCGGGGGGGCAACATACGCAGTATTTT. It yields the protein CASTLGGSGGQHTQYF. The V call is TRBV5-1, the J call TRBJ2-3; TRBD2 matches 8 bases. Germline CDR1 is SGHRS and CDR2 is YFSETQ. CDR3 length: 16 amino acids. The V and J ends lost 6 bases and 7 bases, in that order; junction bases with no gene match: 16.